This T cell receptor (beta chain) was recorded in a study of T-cell memory formation after mild COVID-19. This CDR3 is 15 amino acids long. From germline, CDR1 is SQVTM and CDR2 ANQGSEA. V lost 8 bases and J lost 0, with 18 bases in between. 5'RACE primed at constant segments yielded TCR alpha and TCR beta cDNA libraries bearing sample barcodes and UMIs. Each CDR3 protein gets one entry after TCRdb re-called the 5' RACE reads with MiXCR. The data show hundreds of thousands of distinct CDR3 sequences, about 15% seen once. This clonotype showed up just once. The sample was PBMCs or a T cell subset sorted from them (not recorded which). The chain is built from TRBV29-1 and TRBJ2-3, with D tentatively TRBD2 (6 bases). The receptor was derived from a man aged 18 to 29 who had mild COVID-19 (a few samples of this study predate the infection). Cell type and time point are not known. The CDR3 region is CSLGGAHNSTDTQYF. CDR3 DNA: TGCAGCCTAGGCGGGGCCCATAATAGCACAGATACGCAGTATTTT.